This T cell receptor beta chain was captured by sequencing in a study of blood T cell repertoires in COVID-19. Study-level information: PBMCs, B-cell-depleted T cells, or T cells provided the cDNA or gDNA that made up the material.

The repertoire was sequenced with immunoSEQ multiplex PCR; TCRdb's copy has only in-frame clones and lacks some. The sample holds approximately 41,000 clones, around 81% seen once. Germline CDR1 SGHNT, CDR2 YYREEE (reference sequence). The CDR3 runs to 18 residues. V shed 2 bases and J 4 bases; nucleotides not matched to a gene: 9. The chain employs TRBV5-4 and TRBJ2-3; 14 nucleotides match TRBD2. The sample consisted of peripheral blood. The sequence derives from a middle-aged man with active or convalescent COVID-19. This CDR3 is CASSFGTSGSLGADTQYF. The CDR3 DNA sequence: TGTGCCAGCAGCTTTGGGACTAGCGGGAGTCTCGGGGCAGATACGCAGTATTTT.